Below, one TCR beta chain is given with its context. The data originate from a study of blood T cell repertoires in COVID-19. Produced via immunoSEQ multiplex PCR; TCRdb's table is partial and in-frame only. The table lists 400,000 or so clones, around 84% of them singletons. This CDR3 region has 14 residues. Germline loops: CDR1 SGDLS, CDR2 YYNGEE. V shed 7 bases and J 0 bases; nucleotides not matched to a gene: 5. This sequence was found in a human donor in a cohort sampled during active COVID-19. Sequenced: peripheral blood. The chain joins TRBV9 to TRBJ2-3, with 7 nucleotides matching TRBD2. This CDR3 reads CASGEGTSTDTQYF. The CDR3, as DNA: TGTGCCAGCGGGGAGGGGACTAGCACAGATACGCAGTATTTT.